The T cell receptor beta chain under discussion was sequenced for a study of T cell changes during pregnancy in multiple sclerosis. Germline-derived CDR1 and CDR2 are MGHRA and YSYEKL. The V gene end was trimmed by 2 bases and the J gene end by 7 bases; junction bases not matched to a gene: 6. The CDR3 has 14 residues. The repertoire was sequenced with immunoSEQ multiplex PCR; TCRdb's copy has only in-frame clones and lacks some. The sample lists approximately 40,000 clones, around 90% occurring once. The sequencing here drew on CD4+ T cells from peripheral blood mononuclear cells, taken after pregnancy. This chain connects TRBV4-1 to TRBJ1-2; 8 positions match TRBD1. The sequence derives from a female donor in good health, enrolled as a control in a pregnancy study. The CDR3 reads CASSQPRQGTGYTF. In DNA form, the CDR3 reads TGCGCCAGCAGCCAACCCAGACAGGGGACTGGCTACACCTTC.